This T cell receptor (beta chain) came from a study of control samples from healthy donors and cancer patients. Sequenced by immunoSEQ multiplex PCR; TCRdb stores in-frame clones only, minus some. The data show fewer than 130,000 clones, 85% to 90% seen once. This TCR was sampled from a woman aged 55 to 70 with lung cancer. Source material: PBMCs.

This CDR3 reads CASSLGDKSHYGYTF. The CDR3 nucleotides are TGTGCCAGCAGTTTAGGGGACAAGAGCCACTATGGCTACACCTTC. The gene calls are TRBV28 and TRBJ1-2, with D perhaps matching TRBD1 (6 bases). Per the germline V gene, CDR1 is MDHEN and CDR2 is SYDVKM. The CDR3 is made up of 15 amino acids. V lost 2 bases and J lost 3, with 13 bases in between.